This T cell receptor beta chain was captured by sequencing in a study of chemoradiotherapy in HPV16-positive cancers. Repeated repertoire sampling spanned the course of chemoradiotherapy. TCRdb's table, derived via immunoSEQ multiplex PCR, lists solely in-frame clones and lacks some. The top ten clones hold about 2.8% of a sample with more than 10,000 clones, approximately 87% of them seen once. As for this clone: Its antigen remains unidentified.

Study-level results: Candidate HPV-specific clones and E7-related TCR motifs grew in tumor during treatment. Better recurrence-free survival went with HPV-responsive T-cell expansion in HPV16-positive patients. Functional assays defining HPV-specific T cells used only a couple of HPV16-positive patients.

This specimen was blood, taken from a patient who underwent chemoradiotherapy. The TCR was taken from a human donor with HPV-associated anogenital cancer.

CDR3 sequence: CASRPGTADTDTQYF. In nucleotides, the CDR3 is TGTGCCAGCAGACCGGGGACAGCAGACACAGATACGCAGTATTTT. The chain joins TRBV7-2 to TRBJ2-3; TRBD1 matches at 7 bases. The CDR3 is 15 amino acids. Germline V lookup: CDR1 SGHTA, CDR2 FQGNSA. The junction had 8 bases not matched to a gene; V was cut back by 6 bases and J by 2 bases.